Listed here are 20 T cell receptor beta chains from one sample, sequenced in a study of blood T cell repertoires in COVID-19. This table comes from immunoSEQ multiplex PCR, and its TCRdb copy is limited to in-frame clones, with some not included. Among more than 400,000 clones listed, around 87% were seen once. Material: PBMCs or T cells enriched from blood (not recorded which). The receptors originated from a young woman who had recovered from COVID-19.

The genes are TRBV18 and TRBJ1-1; tentative D call: TRBD1 (5 bases). Trimming took off 2 bases at V and 2 bases at J, with 9 bases between the two ends. CDR3 length: 14 amino acids. Looked up from germline, CDR1 is KGHSH and CDR2 is LQKENI. DNA of the CDR3: TGTGCCAGCTCACCAGGGGCAGGAAACACTGAAGCTTTCTTT. As protein: CASSPGAGNTEAFF. The variable domain in full, with the rest retrieved from reference TRBV18 and TRBJ1-1, is NAGVMQNPRHLVRRRGQEARLRCSPMKGHSHVYWYRQLPEEGLKFMVYLQKENIIDESGMPKERFSAEFPKEGPSILRIQQVVRGDSAAYFCASSPGAGNTEAFFGQGTRLTVV.

The rearrangement uses TRBV20-1 and TRBJ2-5; 9 bases are shared with TRBD2. CDR1 and CDR2 (germline): DFQATT, SNEGSKA (reference sequence). This CDR3 region has 17 residues. Trimming removed 3 bases from V and 0 bases from J; junction bases left unmatched: 11. CDR3 DNA: TGCAGTGCTAGTCTCAGCAGCGGGGGGCTCAACCAAGAGACCCAGTACTTC. It translates to CSASLSSGGLNQETQYF.

The genes are TRBV11-2 and TRBJ1-2; no clear D gene. V gave up 1 base and J gave up 7 bases, with 7 bases separating them. Germline loops: CDR1 SGHAT, CDR2 FQNNGV. The CDR3 is 12 amino acids. The CDR3 is CASSLGRGGYTF. The CDR3 region has the DNA TGTGCCAGCAGCTTAGGGAGAGGTGGCTACACCTTC.

The CDR3 sequence: CSVTGVGTDTQYF. In nucleotides, the CDR3 is TGCAGCGTTACAGGGGTTGGGACAGATACGCAGTATTTT. The gene calls are TRBV29-1 and TRBJ2-3; 7 positions match TRBD1. The V gene end was trimmed by 5 bases and the J gene end by 3 bases; junction bases not matched to a gene: 5. From germline, CDR1 is SQVTM and CDR2 ANQGSEA. This CDR3 has 13 residues.

The J gene is TRBJ2-7, the V gene TRBV5-1; 8 bases align to TRBD1. The CDR3 extends over 14 amino acids. V shed 4 bases, J shed 7 bases, and the junction held 10 bases outside the gene matches. Germline-derived CDR1 and CDR2 are SGHRS and YFSETQ. The CDR3: CASSARDRSGEQYF. The CDR3 DNA follows: TGCGCCAGCAGCGCCCGGGACAGGTCCGGGGAGCAGTACTTC.

The chain joins TRBV5-1 to TRBJ1-5; perhaps TRBD1 as D (5 bases). There are 15 residues in the CDR3. Trimming pared 3 bases from V and 1 base from J, leaving 11 bases between. CDR1 is SGHRS, CDR2 YFSETQ, per germline. The CDR3 loop is CASSSEGLSNQPQHF. The DNA for the CDR3 is TGCGCCAGCAGCTCCGAGGGACTAAGCAATCAGCCCCAGCATTTT. The entire variable domain, with the rest obtained from reference TRBV5-1 and TRBJ1-5, is as follows: KAGVTQTPRYLIKTRGQQVTLSCSPISGHRSVSWYQQTPGQGLQFLFEYFSETQRNKGNFPGRFSGRQFSNSRSEMNVSTLELGDSALYLCASSSEGLSNQPQHFGDGTRLSIL.

The V call is TRBV5-1, the J call TRBJ1-1; 7 nucleotides agree with TRBD1. The CDR3 has 14 residues. From germline, CDR1 is SGHRS and CDR2 YFSETQ. Trimming at V came to 4 bases and at J to 1 base, leaving 4 bases not matched to a gene. CDR3 region: CASSVRGSNTEAFF. As DNA, the CDR3 is TGCGCCAGCAGCGTCAGGGGGTCGAACACTGAAGCTTTCTTT.

Written as DNA, the CDR3 is TGTGCCAGCAGCCGGCAGGGACAGGGGGCTCGCGGCTACACCTTC. It yields the protein CASSRQGQGARGYTF. The V call is TRBV5-4, the J call TRBJ1-2, with 12 bases identical to TRBD1. This CDR3 is built from 15 residues. V gave up 4 bases and J gave up 8 bases; unmatched junction bases: 9. Germline assignment: CDR1 SGHNT and CDR2 YYREEE (reference sequence).

J is TRBJ2-1 and V is TRBV2, with D perhaps matching TRBD2 (5 bases). The CDR3 length is 13 residues. The germline V gene encodes CDR1 SNHLY and CDR2 FYNNEI. The V and J ends lost 4 bases and 10 bases respectively, with 14 bases between them. As DNA, the CDR3 is TGTGCCAGCAGTGGTACGGGGAGAGGAGAGCAGTTCTTC. Translated: CASSGTGRGEQFF.

This sequence joins TRBV2 and TRBJ1-2; 7 nucleotides match TRBD1. The trim removed 5 bases at V and 5 bases at J, leaving 8 bases unmatched. This CDR3 comprises 14 residues. Germline assignment: CDR1 SNHLY and CDR2 FYNNEI. The CDR3, as DNA: TGTGCCAGCAGTTTGACAGGGCTTCTATATGGCTACACCTTC. Translated, it gives CASSLTGLLYGYTF.

A single count supports this clone. The gene calls are TRBV7-9 and TRBJ2-3; unclear D gene. The ends were cut back, 1 base at V and 0 bases at J, with 8 bases in the middle. The CDR3 is 15 residues long. Per germline, CDR1 SEHNR and CDR2 FQNEAQ (reference sequence). The CDR3 DNA reads TGTGCCAGCAGCTTAGGAGTTATTAGCACAGATACGCAGTATTTT. This sequence encodes CASSLGVISTDTQYF.

This clone came up a few times. V usage is TRBV7-9 and J usage is TRBJ2-7; 7 positions agree with TRBD2. From germline, CDR1 is SEHNR and CDR2 FQNEAQ (reference sequence). The V and J ends lost 4 bases and 0 bases, in that order; junction bases with no gene match: 12. The CDR3 consists of 17 residues. CDR3 coding DNA: TGTGCCAGCAGCTCCAGGAGATCCGGGGGGAGCTCCTACGAGCAGTACTTC. It translates to CASSSRRSGGSSYEQYF.

CDR3 in amino acids: CASRIQLIGGEFTYEQYF. The CDR3 coding sequence is TGTGCCAGCAGAATTCAATTGATTGGGGGCGAATTCACCTACGAGCAGTACTTC. The chain recombines TRBV12-1 with TRBJ2-7; no DNA check was done on the table's D call, TRBD1. TRBV12-1 is a recognized pseudogene. CDR3 length: 18 amino acids.

The V and J genes are TRBV2 and TRBJ1-5, with D possibly TRBD1 on 6 matching bases. This CDR3 is built from 14 residues. Germline loops: CDR1 SNHLY, CDR2 FYNNEI. Trimming removed 7 bases from V and 5 bases from J, with 15 bases in between. The CDR3 protein is CASKDRSPYQPQHF. The CDR3 region has the DNA TGTGCCAGCAAAGACAGGTCCCCTTATCAGCCCCAGCATTTT.

This chain joins TRBV5-4 and TRBJ2-2; D gene uncertain. Germline CDR1 is SGHNT and CDR2 is YYREEE (reference sequence). CDR3 length: 15 residues. Trimming took 1 base from V and 3 from J, leaving 10 bases between them. The DNA of the CDR3 is TGTGCCAGCAGCTTGCTTGGTGCGGACACCGGGGAGCTGTTTTTT. Its translation is CASSLLGADTGELFF.

The chain recombines TRBV2 with TRBJ2-5, with 13 positions matching TRBD2. Losses at the gene ends were 0 bases for V and 0 bases for J; bases not matched to a gene: 13. The CDR3 extends over 21 amino acids. Looked up from germline, CDR1 is SNHLY and CDR2 is FYNNEI. The CDR3 nucleotides are TGTGCCAGCAGTGAAGCGCGGACTAGCGGGGGTGACCCCCGCAACCAAGAGACCCAGTACTTC. Its translation is CASSEARTSGGDPRNQETQYF.

This chain joins TRBV3-1 (or the pseudogene TRBV3-2) and TRBJ1-3; 8 bases align to TRBD1. Germline V lookup: CDR1 LGHDT, CDR2 YNNKEL (reference sequence). The CDR3 length is 12 residues. V was pared by 4 bases and J by 8 bases, with 1 base of the junction left unmatched. CDR3 region: CASSLDRDTIYF. The CDR3 DNA follows: TGTGCCAGCAGCCTGGACAGGGACACCATATATTTT.

This chain links TRBV7-2 with TRBJ2-7, with D possibly matching TRBD2 (6 bases). Trimming shortened V by 3 bases and J by 4 bases, and 13 bases separated the two germline ends. Germline assignment: CDR1 SGHTA and CDR2 FQGNSA. This CDR3 region has 14 residues. This CDR3 is CASSFNWGRYEQYF. The CDR3 region has the DNA TGTGCCAGCAGCTTCAACTGGGGGAGGTACGAGCAGTACTTC.

The V call is TRBV19, the J call TRBJ1-2, with TRBD1 identical over 7 bases. Germline V gene data show CDR1 as LNHDA and CDR2 as SQIVND (reference sequence). V was pared by 3 bases and J by 6 bases, with 7 bases of the junction left unmatched. This CDR3 has 14 amino acids. DNA for the CDR3: TGTGCCAGTAGTATTGGAACAGGGGTCGATGGCTACACCTTC. It encodes CASSIGTGVDGYTF.

The chain employs TRBV27 and TRBJ2-5; 9 bases align to TRBD1. The V and J ends lost 5 bases and 7 bases, in that order; junction bases with no gene match: 23. Germline V gene data show CDR1 as MNHEY and CDR2 as SMNVEV (reference sequence). The CDR3 length is 19 residues. The DNA of the CDR3 is TGTGCCAGCAGTCCCAGCTACATGACCGGGACAGGGATAATGGGGACCCAGTACTTC. The encoded protein is CASSPSYMTGTGIMGTQYF.